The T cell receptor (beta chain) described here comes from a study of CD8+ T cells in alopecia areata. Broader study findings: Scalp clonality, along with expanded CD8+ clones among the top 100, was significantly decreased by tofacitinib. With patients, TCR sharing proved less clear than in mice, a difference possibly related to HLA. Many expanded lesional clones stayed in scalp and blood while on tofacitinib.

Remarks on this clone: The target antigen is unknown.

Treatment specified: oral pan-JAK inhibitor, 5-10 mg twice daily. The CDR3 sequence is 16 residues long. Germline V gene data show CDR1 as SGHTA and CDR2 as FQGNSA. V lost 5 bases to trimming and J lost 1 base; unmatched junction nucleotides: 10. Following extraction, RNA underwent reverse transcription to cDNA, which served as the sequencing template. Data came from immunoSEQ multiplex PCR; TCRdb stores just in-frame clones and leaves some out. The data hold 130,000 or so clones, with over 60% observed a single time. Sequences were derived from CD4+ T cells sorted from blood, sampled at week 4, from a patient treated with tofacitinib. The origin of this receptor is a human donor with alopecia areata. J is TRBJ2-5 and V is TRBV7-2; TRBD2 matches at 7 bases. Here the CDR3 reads CASSPRRGVGQETQYF. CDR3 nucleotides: TGTGCCAGCAGCCCCCGTCGGGGGGTAGGCCAAGAGACCCAGTACTTC.